The 27 T cell receptor beta chains below all came from one sample that was sequenced in a study of CD8+CD57+ T cells in acquired aplastic anemia. Genomic DNA acted as the template from which TCR beta VDJ combination and CDR3 sequence profiling were carried out. MiXCR, run by TCRdb on the reads, gives a single entry per CDR3 protein. Counted here are about 220,000 distinct CDR3 sequences, roughly 35% occurring once; the ten biggest clones make up 0.95% to 1.2%. Source material: sorted CD4+, CD8+, or CD8+CD57+ T cells (not recorded which) from PBMCs. The receptors shown here come from a human donor in good health, serving as a control.

The J gene is TRBJ1-2, the V gene TRBV2; D is uncertain. The V and J ends lost 6 bases and 1 base respectively, with 12 bases between them. The germline V gene has CDR1 SNHLY and CDR2 FYNNEI. The CDR3 consists of 14 residues. CDR3 amino acids: CASSWKSLNYGYTF. The CDR3 nucleotides are TGTGCCAGCAGCTGGAAGTCTCTTAACTATGGCTACACCTTC.

V usage is TRBV30 and J usage is TRBJ1-1; D is ambiguous. V was pared by 0 bases and J by 6 bases, with 11 bases between. CDR1 is GTSNPN, CDR2 SVGIG, per germline (reference sequence). The CDR3 covers 13 residues. CDR3 coding DNA: TGTGCCTGGAGTGTAGAAAGGACGTCTGAAGCTTTCTTT. Translation gives CAWSVERTSEAFF.

V is TRBV11-2 and J is TRBJ1-2; tentatively, D is TRBD1 (5 bases). Germline loops: CDR1 SGHAT, CDR2 FQNNGV. The CDR3 loop spans 14 amino acids. V lost 5 bases, J lost 1 base, and 11 bases lay in between. The CDR3 region is CASSPDRHNYGYTF. The DNA of the CDR3 is TGTGCCAGCAGCCCAGACAGACATAACTATGGCTACACCTTC.

The sample holds many counts of this clonotype. This chain joins TRBV6-1 and TRBJ1-6; no firm D call. The length of the CDR3 is 13 residues. The V gene's germline CDR1 is MNHNS and CDR2 SASEGT. The V end lost 5 bases, the J end lost 7 bases, and 9 bases lay between the germline ends. CDR3 nucleotides: TGTGCCAGCAGTCGACCTCAGAATTCACCCCTCCACTTT. Its translation: CASSRPQNSPLHF.

V is TRBV2 and J is TRBJ2-5, with TRBD2 identical over 10 bases. The germline CDR1 and CDR2 sequences are SNHLY and FYNNEI. The J segment lost 11 bases and the V segment lost 6 bases, leaving 9 bases of the junction unmatched. The CDR3 has 13 amino acids. CDR3 nucleotide sequence: TGTGCCAGCAGGAACGGACTAGCGGATAAACAGTACTTC. It specifies CASRNGLADKQYF.

With respect to this clonotype: The conserved closing phenylalanine or tryptophan is absent in this CDR3, likely reflecting a read error. V usage is TRBV5-1 and J usage is TRBJ2-7, with D uncertain. V shed 2 bases and J shed 6 bases, with 18 bases lying between them. The V gene's germline CDR1 is SGHRS and CDR2 YFSETQ. The length of the CDR3 is 15 residues. The CDR3 nucleotides are TGCGCCAGCAGCTTTACGGCCACCGGAGTGGTCGAGCAGTACCTC. The encoded protein is CASSFTATGVVEQYL.

This clonotype was counted many times. This chain links TRBV2 with TRBJ1-2; the match to TRBD1 covers 8 bases. CDR1 SNHLY and CDR2 FYNNEI come from the germline V gene. V dropped 2 bases and J dropped 7; count of bases not matched to a gene: 12. The CDR3 spans 16 residues. CDR3 region: CASSESGQGPYFGYTF. CDR3 in DNA: TGTGCCAGCAGTGAATCTGGACAGGGACCGTATTTTGGCTACACCTTC.

The rearrangement links TRBV2 to TRBJ1-2; D perhaps matches TRBD1 (6 bases). The germline CDR1 and CDR2 sequences are SNHLY and FYNNEI. V lost 6 bases, J lost 7 bases, and 9 bases lay in between. The length of the CDR3 is 11 residues. The CDR3, as DNA: TGTGCCAGCAGACAGGGTATTGGCTACACCTTC. This codes for CASRQGIGYTF.

The gene calls are TRBV29-1 and TRBJ1-2; 8 bases align to TRBD1. The CDR3 is made up of 12 amino acids. Unmatched junction bases numbered 7, after V lost 8 bases and J lost 5 bases. The germline V gene has CDR1 SQVTM and CDR2 ANQGSEA. Here the CDR3 reads CSLDRVQYGYTF. In nucleotides, the CDR3 is TGCAGCTTGGACAGGGTCCAATATGGCTACACCTTC.

The chain recombines TRBV11-2 with TRBJ2-7; 13 nucleotides line up with TRBD2. The germline CDR1 and CDR2 sequences are SGHAT and FQNNGV. This CDR3 has 16 residues. Trimming at V came to 5 bases and at J to 2 bases, leaving 6 bases not matched to a gene. The CDR3, as DNA: TGTGCCAGCAGCATATGGACTAGCGGGGGAGCCTACGAGCAGTACTTC. This translates into CASSIWTSGGAYEQYF.

This clonotype was counted only a few times. The chain is built from TRBV9 and TRBJ1-6; D is perhaps TRBD1 (6 bases). V dropped 2 bases and J dropped 7 bases, with 10 bases sitting between them. Per the germline V gene, CDR1 is SGDLS and CDR2 is YYNGEE. This CDR3 has 14 residues. CDR3 in DNA: TGTGCCAGCAGCGTCCGGGACACAAATTCACCCCTCCACTTT. Protein sequence: CASSVRDTNSPLHF.

Notes on this clonotype: Given a much more abundant clone one base away, this may be a read error. This chain uses TRBV7-8 with TRBJ2-7; no definite D call. The CDR3 totals 15 residues. Per the germline V gene, CDR1 is SGHVS and CDR2 is FQNEAQ. In nucleotides, the CDR3 is TGCGCCAGCAGCCTCGTGGCAGCGAGAAAATCCGAGCGGTACTTC. Amino acids: CASSLVAARKSERYF.

This clonotype occurred a few times. The chain joins TRBV25-1 to TRBJ2-1; no definite D call. Germline loops: CDR1 MGHDK, CDR2 SYGVNS. Trimming removed 8 bases from V and 6 bases from J, with 14 bases in between. This CDR3 has 13 amino acids. The CDR3 sequence: CASSPSVGNEQFF. The CDR3 DNA reads TGTGCCAGCTCACCATCTGTAGGCAATGAGCAGTTCTTC.

J is TRBJ1-2 and V is TRBV6-1; tentative D call: TRBD1 (5 bases). Deletions cut 2 bases from V and 6 bases from J, with 22 bases between. CDR1 is MNHNS, CDR2 SASEGT, per germline. The CDR3 contains 17 residues. CDR3 sequence reads: CASSEYPGPFYQHGYTF. CDR3 coding DNA: TGTGCCAGCAGTGAATATCCAGGGCCATTTTACCAGCATGGCTACACCTTC.

This clonotype occurred many times. V gene TRBV9 combines with J gene TRBJ2-1, with D unclear. CDR1 and CDR2 from the germline V gene are SGDLS and YYNGEE. The V end was cut by 0 bases, the J end by 2 bases, with 3 bases between. This CDR3 contains 13 residues. This CDR3 reads CASSVVPYNEQFF. The CDR3 region has the DNA TGTGCCAGCAGCGTAGTGCCCTACAATGAGCAGTTCTTC.

This clonotype was seen many times. The rearrangement joins TRBV29-1 to TRBJ1-2; 7 nucleotides line up with TRBD1. Germline V gives CDR1 SQVTM, CDR2 ANQGSEA. There are 15 residues in the CDR3. V shed 0 bases and J 0 bases; nucleotides not matched to a gene: 4. This CDR3 reads CSVEDAGQANYGYTF. The CDR3 DNA sequence: TGCAGCGTTGAAGATGCCGGACAGGCTAACTATGGCTACACCTTC. The full variable domain, its missing parts supplied by reference TRBV29-1 and TRBJ1-2, is SAVISQKPSRDICQRGTSLTIQCQVDSQVTMMFWYRQQPGQSLTLIATANQGSEATYESGFVIDKFPISRPNLTFSTLTVSNMSPEDSSIYLCSVEDAGQANYGYTFGSGTRLTVV.

Details on this clonotype: A read error may explain this, as a much larger clone is one base away. The CDR3 reads CASGAKEFWSYNEQFF. In nucleotides, the CDR3 is TGTGCCAGCGGCGCGAAGGAGTTCTGGTCCTACAATGAGCAGTTCTTC. The chain couples TRBV9 to TRBJ2-1; D call uncertain. Trimming shortened V by 7 bases and J by 1 base, and 18 bases separated the two germline ends. The CDR3 is 16 amino acids. CDR1 SGDLS and CDR2 YYNGEE come from the germline V gene.

This clonotype showed up many times. The gene calls are TRBV7-9 and TRBJ2-2; no reliable D call. This CDR3 comprises 13 residues. Trimming took off 5 bases at V and 6 bases at J, with 10 bases between the two ends. Per germline, CDR1 SEHNR and CDR2 FQNEAQ (reference sequence). The CDR3 nucleotides read TGTGCCAGCAGCCGAGACGGAGCCGGGGAGCTGTTTTTT. Translated: CASSRDGAGELFF.

About this clonotype itself: A much larger clone sits a single nucleotide away, making a read error possible. This chain uses TRBV20-1 with TRBJ2-5, with D possibly called TRBD1 or TRBD2 (5 bases each). CDR1 is DFQATT and CDR2 is SNEGSKA in the germline V gene (reference sequence). The CDR3 runs 15 residues. The V gene lost 2 bases and the J gene lost 3 bases, with 16 bases spanning the gap. The CDR3 DNA reads as TGCAGTGCTAGAAGGGCTGGGGCGGGCGAAGAGACCCAGTACTTC. Protein: CSARRAGAGEETQYF.

In its sample, this clonotype was seen a few times. V and J are TRBV9 and TRBJ1-5; 7 bases are shared with TRBD1. Losses at the gene ends were 4 bases for V and 2 bases for J; bases not matched to a gene: 3. The CDR3 consists of 14 residues. Germline V CDR1 and CDR2: SGDLS, YYNGEE. The CDR3 DNA reads TGTGCCAGCAGCAGACAGGGCCGCAATCAGCCCCAGCATTTT. Encoded protein: CASSRQGRNQPQHF. The full variable domain, completed using reference TRBV9 and TRBJ1-5, is DSGVTQTPKHLITATGQRVTLRCSPRSGDLSVYWYQQSLDQGLQFLIQYYNGEERAKGNILERFSAQQFPDLHSELNLSSLELGDSALYFCASSRQGRNQPQHFGDGTRLSIL.

This clonotype was picked up many times. The V and J genes are TRBV7-3 and TRBJ2-5; D remains unclear. Trimming cost V 6 bases and J 5 bases, with 13 bases left between them. In germline, CDR1 is SGHTA, CDR2 FQGTGA. The CDR3 is 13 residues long. CDR3 in amino acids: CASSRYPHETQYF. The DNA of the CDR3 is TGTGCCAGCAGTCGATACCCACATGAGACCCAGTACTTC.

The chain combines TRBV4-2 with TRBJ2-3, with 8 bases fitting TRBD1. The ends lost 4 bases at V and 4 bases at J; junction bases unmatched: 13. The CDR3 has 17 residues. Germline CDR1 LGHNA, CDR2 YNFKEQ. The chain's CDR3 is CASSPMDRALLPDTQYF. In nucleotides, the CDR3 is TGTGCCAGCAGCCCGATGGACAGGGCCCTTTTGCCAGATACGCAGTATTTT.

This clonotype was counted once. The genes are TRBV2 and TRBJ1-5; 10 positions match TRBD1. The CDR3 length is 13 residues. V shed 8 bases, J shed 6 bases, and the junction held 4 bases outside the gene matches. Looked up from germline, CDR1 is SNHLY and CDR2 is FYNNEI. CDR3 in DNA: TGTGCCAGCGGGACAGGGGAGACTCAGCCCCAGCATTTT. This gives the protein CASGTGETQPQHF.

The CDR3 DNA reads as TGTGCCAGCAGCTCCTACAAACAGGGGGCGATTTGGGGCTACACCTTC. Protein: CASSSYKQGAIWGYTF. The chain is built from TRBV5-4 and TRBJ1-2; 9 bases are shared with TRBD1. The junction had 14 bases not matched to a gene; V was cut back by 3 bases and J by 8 bases. Germline V gene data show CDR1 as SGHNT and CDR2 as YYREEE (reference sequence). This CDR3 comprises 16 residues.

This clonotype was seen repeatedly, ten times or more. The chain has TRBV4-1 and TRBJ1-2; the D gene is possibly TRBD1 (5 bases). The germline V and J ends were trimmed by 4 bases and 0 bases, with 12 bases remaining between them. Germline V CDR1 and CDR2: MGHRA, YSYEKL. The length of the CDR3 is 15 residues. CDR3 nucleotide sequence: TGCGCCAGCAGCCTGAACAGGAGAGCTAACTATGGCTACACCTTC. Translated, it gives CASSLNRRANYGYTF.

The gene calls are TRBV10-3 and TRBJ1-5, with TRBD1 as a possible D gene (6 bases). V gave up 6 bases and J gave up 8 bases, with 11 bases separating them. Per the germline V gene, CDR1 is ENHRY and CDR2 is SYGVKD. This CDR3 region has 12 residues. CDR3 sequence: CAIRTGQEPQHF. As DNA, the CDR3 is TGTGCCATCAGGACGGGACAAGAGCCCCAGCATTTT.

A remark on this clonotype: This may come from a read error, since a much larger clone is one base off. The chain is built from TRBV20-1 and TRBJ2-3, with 7 bases identical to TRBD2. There are 16 residues in the CDR3. The V gene end was trimmed by 0 bases and the J gene end by 5 bases; junction bases not matched to a gene: 11. The germline V gene encodes CDR1 DFQATT and CDR2 SNEGSKA (reference sequence). The CDR3 spells CSARDTPSGPGDTQYF. The CDR3 nucleotides read TGCAGTGCTAGAGATACGCCTAGCGGACCGGGAGATACGCAGTATTTT.